The rows below give T cell receptor beta chains drawn from one sample of a study of CD8 T cells in Susac syndrome. TCRdb fed the immunoSEQ multiplex PCR reads into MiXCR, producing one record per CDR3 protein. Here the sample spans some 120,000 distinct CDR3 sequences, around 94% being singletons. The sequenced material came from CD4+ T cells from PBMCs. The receptor set was obtained from a human donor in good health. Both conserved end residues are part of each CDR3.

J gene,V gene,CDR3 protein
TRBJ2-1,TRBV6-2/TRBV6-3,CASSTAPPRGEQFF
TRBJ2-7,TRBV20-1,CSAGIAGNYEQYF
TRBJ2-1,TRBV4-2,CASSLTSQSGNNEQFF
TRBJ1-1,TRBV9,CASSVGDRLNTEAFF
TRBJ2-6,TRBV12-3/TRBV12-4,CASSRANGANVLTF
TRBJ1-5,TRBV6-2/TRBV6-3,CASTTTGGGSQPQHF
TRBJ2-1,TRBV6-1,CASSEVHGVVNEQFF
TRBJ2-7,TRBV2,CASSEGSYEQYF
TRBJ2-2,TRBV9,CASSVGPQREGRSGGELFF
TRBJ1-4,TRBV12-3/TRBV12-4,CASSLMRTNEKLFF
TRBJ1-1,TRBV29-1,CSVPLQGANTEAFF
TRBJ2-1,TRBV6-2/TRBV6-3,CATHRDGNEQFF
TRBJ2-3,TRBV5-1,CASSPDPSGEDTQYF
TRBJ1-5,TRBV3-1,CASSQGQNQPQHF
TRBJ2-7,TRBV19,CASGRDRDEQYF
TRBJ1-3,TRBV29-1,CSVVGAISGNTIYF
TRBJ2-5,TRBV18,CASSPRGGRAQETQYF